This note documents a single T cell receptor beta chain sequence. Using immunoSEQ multiplex PCR, the repertoire was profiled, and TCRdb retains in-frame clones only, with some absent. The sample has tens of thousands of clones, around 87% seen once. Germline lookup yields CDR1 MNHEY and CDR2 SMNVEV (reference sequence). This CDR3 region has 15 residues. J lost 6 bases, V lost 10 bases, and 13 bases had no gene match. This sample was taken from a study of blood T cell repertoires in COVID-19. Sample: peripheral blood. This clonotype originated in a middle-aged man with acute or convalescent COVID-19. The genes are TRBV27 and TRBJ1-1, with 11 bases aligning to TRBD1. Here the CDR3 reads CATLRSGQGVSEAFF. The CDR3 DNA reads TGTGCCACCCTAAGATCGGGACAGGGGGTTTCTGAAGCTTTCTTT.